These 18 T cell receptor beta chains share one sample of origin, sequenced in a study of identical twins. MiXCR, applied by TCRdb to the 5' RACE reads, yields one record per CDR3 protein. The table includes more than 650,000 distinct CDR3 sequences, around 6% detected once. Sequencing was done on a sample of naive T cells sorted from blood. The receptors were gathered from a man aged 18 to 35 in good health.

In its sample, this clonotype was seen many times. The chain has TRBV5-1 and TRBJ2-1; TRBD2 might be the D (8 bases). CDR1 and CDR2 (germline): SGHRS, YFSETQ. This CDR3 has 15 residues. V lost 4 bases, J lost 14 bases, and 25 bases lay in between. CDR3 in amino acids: CASSGDSSGTSKKFF. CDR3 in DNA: TGCGCCAGCAGCGGGGACAGTTCCGGGACTAGTAAAAAGTTCTTC.

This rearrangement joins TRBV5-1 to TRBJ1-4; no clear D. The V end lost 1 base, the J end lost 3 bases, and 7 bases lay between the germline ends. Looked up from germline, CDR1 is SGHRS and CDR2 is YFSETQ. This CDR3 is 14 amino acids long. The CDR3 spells CASSLSGPNEKLFF. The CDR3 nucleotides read TGCGCCAGCAGCTTGAGCGGTCCTAATGAAAAACTGTTTTTT.

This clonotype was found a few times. The CDR3 bases are TGCAGTGCTAGAGATCGTTTGGCCGGAAATCAGCCCCAGCATTTT. This gives the protein CSARDRLAGNQPQHF. This rearrangement joins TRBV20-1 to TRBJ1-5, with unresolved D. Between the trimmed V and J ends, which lost 0 bases and 4 bases, there was a span of 13 bases. Germline values: CDR1 DFQATT, CDR2 SNEGSKA (reference sequence). There are 15 residues in the CDR3.

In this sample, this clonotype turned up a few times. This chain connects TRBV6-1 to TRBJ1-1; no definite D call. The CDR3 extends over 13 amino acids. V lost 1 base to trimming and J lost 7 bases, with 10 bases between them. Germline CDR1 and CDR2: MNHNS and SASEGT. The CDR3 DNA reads TGTGCCAGCAGTGAAGGTTCCCAGCTTGAAGCTTTCTTT. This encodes CASSEGSQLEAFF.

The CDR3, as DNA: TGCGCCAGCAGCCAAGAGATACCGAAAAGCTCCTACAATGAGCAGTTCTTC. The encoded protein is CASSQEIPKSSYNEQFF. The J gene is TRBJ2-1, the V gene TRBV4-3; no clear D gene. The V end lost 0 bases, the J end lost 0 bases, and 12 bases lay between the germline ends. Germline CDR1 and CDR2: LGHNA and YSLEER. The CDR3 is 17 amino acids.

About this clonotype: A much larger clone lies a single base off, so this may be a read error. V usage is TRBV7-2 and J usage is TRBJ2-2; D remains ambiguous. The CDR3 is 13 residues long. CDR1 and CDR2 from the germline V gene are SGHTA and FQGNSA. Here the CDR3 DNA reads TGTGCCGGCAGCAGAGATGGCGCCGGGGAGCTGTTTTTT. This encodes CAGSRDGAGELFF.

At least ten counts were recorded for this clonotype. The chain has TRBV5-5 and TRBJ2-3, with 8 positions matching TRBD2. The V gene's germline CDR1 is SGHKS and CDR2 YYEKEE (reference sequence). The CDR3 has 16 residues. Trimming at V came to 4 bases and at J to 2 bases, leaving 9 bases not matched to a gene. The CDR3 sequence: CASSLLGLEFTDTQYF. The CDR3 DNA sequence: TGTGCCAGCAGCCTATTGGGACTAGAATTCACAGATACGCAGTATTTT.

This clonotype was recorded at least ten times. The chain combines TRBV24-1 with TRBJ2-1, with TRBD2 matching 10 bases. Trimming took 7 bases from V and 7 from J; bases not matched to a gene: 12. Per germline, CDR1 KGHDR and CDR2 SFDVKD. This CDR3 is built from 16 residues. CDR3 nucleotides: TGTGCCACCAGCAAAAAGCGGGAGGGTTTTTCGAATGAGCAGTTCTTC. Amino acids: CATSKKREGFSNEQFF.

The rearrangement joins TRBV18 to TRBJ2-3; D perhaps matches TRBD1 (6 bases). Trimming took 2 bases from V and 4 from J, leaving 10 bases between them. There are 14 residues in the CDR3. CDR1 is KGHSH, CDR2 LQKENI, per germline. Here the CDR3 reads CASSPKTGADTQYF. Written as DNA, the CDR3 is TGTGCCAGCTCACCAAAGACAGGCGCAGATACGCAGTATTTT.

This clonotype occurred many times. The CDR3 sequence: CASSHDRFSYNSPLHF. CDR3 DNA sequence: TGCGCCAGCAGCCATGACAGATTCTCCTATAATTCACCCCTCCACTTT. V and J are TRBV4-3 and TRBJ1-6; tentatively, D is TRBD1 (5 bases). The CDR3 totals 16 residues. CDR1 is LGHNA, CDR2 YSLEER, per germline. V was shortened by 3 bases and J by 0 bases, with 9 bases between the two germline ends.

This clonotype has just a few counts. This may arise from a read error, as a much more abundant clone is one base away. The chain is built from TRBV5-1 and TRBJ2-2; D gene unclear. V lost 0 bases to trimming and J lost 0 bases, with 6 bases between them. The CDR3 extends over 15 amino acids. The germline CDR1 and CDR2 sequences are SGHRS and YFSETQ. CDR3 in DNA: TGCGCCAGCAGCTTGGACTGGGCGAACACCGGGGAGCTGTTTTTT. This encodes CASSLDWANTGELFF.

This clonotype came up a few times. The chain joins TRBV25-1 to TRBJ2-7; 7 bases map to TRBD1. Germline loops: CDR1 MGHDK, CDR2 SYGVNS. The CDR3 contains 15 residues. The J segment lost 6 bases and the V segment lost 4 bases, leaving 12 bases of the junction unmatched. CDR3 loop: CASSAPSGAGGEQYV. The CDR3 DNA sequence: TGTGCCAGCAGTGCGCCTTCAGGGGCAGGGGGCGAGCAGTACGTC.

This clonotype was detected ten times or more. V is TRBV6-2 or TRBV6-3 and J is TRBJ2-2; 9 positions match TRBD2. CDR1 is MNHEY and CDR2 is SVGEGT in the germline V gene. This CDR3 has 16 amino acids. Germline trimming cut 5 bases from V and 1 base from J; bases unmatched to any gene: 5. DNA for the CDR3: TGTGCCAGCAGTCCCCCGACTAGCGGGAACACCGGGGAGCTGTTTTTT. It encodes CASSPPTSGNTGELFF.

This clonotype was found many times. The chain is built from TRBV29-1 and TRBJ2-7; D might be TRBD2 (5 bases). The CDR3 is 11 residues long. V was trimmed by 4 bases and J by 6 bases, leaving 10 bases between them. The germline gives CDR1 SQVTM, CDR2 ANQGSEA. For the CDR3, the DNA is TGCAGCGTTGGGACTCCGCGCGAGCAGTACTTC. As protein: CSVGTPREQYF.

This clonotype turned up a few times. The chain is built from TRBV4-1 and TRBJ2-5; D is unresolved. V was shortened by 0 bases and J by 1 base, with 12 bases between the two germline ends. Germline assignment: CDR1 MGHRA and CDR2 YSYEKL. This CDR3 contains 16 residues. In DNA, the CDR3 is TGCGCCAGCAGCCAAGATGGCGCCAGCATCCAAGAGACCCAGTACTTC. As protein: CASSQDGASIQETQYF.

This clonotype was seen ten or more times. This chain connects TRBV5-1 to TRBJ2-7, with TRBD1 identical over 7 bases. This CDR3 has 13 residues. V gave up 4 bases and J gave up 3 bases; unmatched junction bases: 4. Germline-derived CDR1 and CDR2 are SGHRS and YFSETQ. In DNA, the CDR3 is TGCGCCAGCAGCACCTGGACAGGCTACGAGCAGTACTTC. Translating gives CASSTWTGYEQYF.

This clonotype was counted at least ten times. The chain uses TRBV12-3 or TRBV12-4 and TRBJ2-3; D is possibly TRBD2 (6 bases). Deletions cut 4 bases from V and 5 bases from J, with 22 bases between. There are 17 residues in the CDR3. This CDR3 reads CASSWGVLGLRGDTQYF. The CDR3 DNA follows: TGTGCCAGCAGTTGGGGCGTGCTGGGACTCCGCGGAGATACGCAGTATTTT.

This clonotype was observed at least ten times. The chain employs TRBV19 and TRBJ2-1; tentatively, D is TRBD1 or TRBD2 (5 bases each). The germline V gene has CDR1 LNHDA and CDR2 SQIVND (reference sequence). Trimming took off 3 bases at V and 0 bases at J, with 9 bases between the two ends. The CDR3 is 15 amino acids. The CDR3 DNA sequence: TGTGCCAGTAGTATCGGGGCTAGCTCCTACAATGAGCAGTTCTTC. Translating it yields CASSIGASSYNEQFF.